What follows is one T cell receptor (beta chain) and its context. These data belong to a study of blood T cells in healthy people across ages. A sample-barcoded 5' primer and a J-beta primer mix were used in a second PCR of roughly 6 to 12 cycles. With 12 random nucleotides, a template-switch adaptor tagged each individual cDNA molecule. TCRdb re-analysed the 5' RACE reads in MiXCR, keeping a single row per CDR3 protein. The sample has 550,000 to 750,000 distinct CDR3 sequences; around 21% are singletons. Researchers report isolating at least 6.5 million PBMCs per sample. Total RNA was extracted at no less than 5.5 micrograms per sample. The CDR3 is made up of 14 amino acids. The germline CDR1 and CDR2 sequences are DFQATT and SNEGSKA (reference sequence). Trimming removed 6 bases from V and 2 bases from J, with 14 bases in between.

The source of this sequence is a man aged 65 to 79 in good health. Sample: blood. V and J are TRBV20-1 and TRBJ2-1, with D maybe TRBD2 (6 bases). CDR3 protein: CSAPSREAYNEQFF. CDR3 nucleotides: TGCAGTGCCCCCTCGAGGGAGGCCTACAATGAGCAGTTCTTC.